This TCR beta chain is from a study of shared clonotypes between healthy human individuals. Study-level results: The donor pool, a small one, limited the genetic and exposure-history diversity represented.

Per the original data handling: ImmunoSEQ yielded junction-only sequences lacking quality scores, so filtering differed. Sequencing used immunoSEQ multiplex PCR; TCRdb keeps in-frame clones, though not all of them. V and J calls plus clone size are reproduced from that table; the DNA served to infer D and trimming. This table has some 450,000 clones, approximately 71% appearing once. About this clone: Its specificity is not known.

Per germline, CDR1 SQVTM and CDR2 ANQGSEA. The CDR3 runs to 14 residues. V was pared by 3 bases and J by 7 bases, with 7 bases of the junction left unmatched. Some 90 million PBMCs supplied genomic DNA for unsorted samples. Material for sequencing was PBMCs. The chain employs TRBV29-1 and TRBJ2-3, with 10 bases lining up with TRBD2. The TCR sequence derives from a woman between 40 and 50 years old in good health. Some clones in this sample may be carry-over from other donors' samples. The CDR3 is CSVEGAGGPNTQYF. Written as DNA, the CDR3 is TGCAGCGTTGAGGGAGCGGGAGGGCCAAATACGCAGTATTTT.